This T cell receptor beta chain appears in the sequencing data of a study of vaccination effects on CD4 cells after COVID-19. At the level of the study: Subjects were given two BNT162b2 or mRNA-1273 vaccine doses.

Germline V CDR1 and CDR2: SNHLY, FYNNEI. Trimming took 8 bases from V and 5 from J; bases not matched to a gene: 11. The CDR3 loop spans 16 amino acids. Sequencing used immunoSEQ multiplex PCR; TCRdb keeps in-frame clones, though not all of them. The sample has tens of thousands of clones, just over 70% seen once. The sample holds a few counts of this clone. Its specificity is unknown. Isolation of CD4+ T cells took place after nine to ten days of culture. By PCR, the person was confirmed to have had SARS-CoV-2 infection between March and December 2020. The sequence was collected from a human donor who had a prior SARS-CoV-2 infection. The material was CD4+ T cells from PBMCs cultured without peptide, obtained before COVID-19 vaccination. The chain combines TRBV2 with TRBJ2-7; 14 nucleotides match TRBD2. CDR3 sequence (DNA): TGTGCCAGCTACCGTGGACTAGCGGGAGGTTGGCACGAGCAGTACTTC. It codes for CASYRGLAGGWHEQYF.